The rows below give T cell receptor beta chains drawn from one sample of a study of blood T cell repertoires in COVID-19. TCRdb keeps only in-frame clones here, not all; method: immunoSEQ multiplex PCR. The sample shows roughly 36,000 clones, around 84% of them seen only once. Sequencing was done on a sample of peripheral blood. Receptor source: a human donor in a cohort sampled during active COVID-19. Both conserved end residues are part of each CDR3. D genes are given only for firm matches. For some rows the clone size is stated as once, few or many, or as a class when expanded; others skip it.

CDR3nt	CDR3aa	d_gene	len	abundance	j_gene	v_gene
TGTGCCAGCAGTGAAACAGGAACTAACTATGGCTACACCTTC	CASSETGTNYGYTF	.	14	.	TRBJ1-2	TRBV2
TGCGCCAGCAGTGCGGGGGTCGGCAATGAGCAGTTCTTC	CASSAGVGNEQFF	.	13	few	TRBJ2-1	TRBV10-1
TGTGCCAGTAGTATAGCTGTCAACCGCCGGGACAGGGGAAGGAAACTGTTTTTT	CASSIAVNRRDRGRKLFF	TRBD1	18	.	TRBJ1-4	TRBV19
TGTGCCAGCAGCTTCTCAGGATCGCGAGAGACCCAGTACTTC	CASSFSGSRETQYF	.	14	.	TRBJ2-5	TRBV11-3
TGTGCCAGCAGCTCGCAAGCAGGGCTCTCTGGAAACACCATATATTTT	CASSSQAGLSGNTIYF	.	16	.	TRBJ1-3	TRBV7-2
TGCGCCAGCAGCCAAGGGAGGGGCAATTGGGACATTCAGTACTTC	CASSQGRGNWDIQYF	.	15	.	TRBJ2-4	TRBV4-1
TGTGCCAGCAGCCCTTGGGACAGACCTTACGAGCAGTACTTC	CASSPWDRPYEQYF	TRBD1	14	.	TRBJ2-7	TRBV11-3
TGTGCCAGCAGTCAGCGGGCTGGGGACTACGAGCAGTACTTC	CASSQRAGDYEQYF	.	14	.	TRBJ2-7	TRBV6-4
TGTGCCAGCAGCCCCTGGGGGGGGCCACAGCCCCAGCATTTT	CASSPWGGPQPQHF	.	14	.	TRBJ1-5	TRBV7-8
TGTGCCAGCAGCACAGCGGGGGCGAACACAGATACGCAGTATTTT	CASSTAGANTDTQYF	TRBD2	15	.	TRBJ2-3	TRBV28
TGTGCCAGCAGCCAAGAGGGACAGAGAACCTACAATGAGCAGTTCTTC	CASSQEGQRTYNEQFF	TRBD1	16	.	TRBJ2-1	TRBV3-1/TRBV3-2
TGCGCCAGCAGCTTGGTTAGCGGGGGTGGAGATACGCAGTATTTT	CASSLVSGGGDTQYF	TRBD2	15	.	TRBJ2-3	TRBV5-1